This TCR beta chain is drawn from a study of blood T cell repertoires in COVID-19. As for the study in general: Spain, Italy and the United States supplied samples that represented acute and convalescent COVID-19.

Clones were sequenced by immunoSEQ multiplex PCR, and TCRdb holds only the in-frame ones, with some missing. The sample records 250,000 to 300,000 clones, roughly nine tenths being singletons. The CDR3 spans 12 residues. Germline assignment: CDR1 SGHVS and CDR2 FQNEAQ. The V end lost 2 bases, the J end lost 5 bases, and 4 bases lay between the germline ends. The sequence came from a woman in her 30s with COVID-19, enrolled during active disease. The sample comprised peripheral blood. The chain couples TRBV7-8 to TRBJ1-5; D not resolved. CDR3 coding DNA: TGTGCCAGCAGCTTATTATATCAGCCCCAGCATTTT. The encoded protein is CASSLLYQPQHF.